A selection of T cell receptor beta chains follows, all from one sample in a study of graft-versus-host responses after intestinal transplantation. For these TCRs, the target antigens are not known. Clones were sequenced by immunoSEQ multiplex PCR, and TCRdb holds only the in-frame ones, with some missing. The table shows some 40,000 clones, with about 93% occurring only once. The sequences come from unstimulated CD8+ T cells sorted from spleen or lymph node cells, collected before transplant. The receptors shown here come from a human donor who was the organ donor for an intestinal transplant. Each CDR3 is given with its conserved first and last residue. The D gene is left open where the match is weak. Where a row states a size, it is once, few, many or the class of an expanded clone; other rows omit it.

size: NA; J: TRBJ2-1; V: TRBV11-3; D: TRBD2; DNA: TGTGCCAGCAGCCCGCGGGAGGGCCAGAATGAGCAGTTCTTC; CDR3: CASSPREGQNEQFF
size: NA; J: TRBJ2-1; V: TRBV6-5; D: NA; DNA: TGTGCCAGCAGCCGAACTACAGCGGGTGAGCAGTTCTTC; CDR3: CASSRTTAGEQFF
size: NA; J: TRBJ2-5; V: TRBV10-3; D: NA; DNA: TGTGCCATCACCGATGGTCCAGGCTCCAAAGAGACCCAGTACTTC; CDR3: CAITDGPGSKETQYF
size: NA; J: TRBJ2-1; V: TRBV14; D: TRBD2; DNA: TGTGCCAGCAGCCAAGGGTGGCCAGCGGGATTTGAGCAGTTCTTC; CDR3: CASSQGWPAGFEQFF
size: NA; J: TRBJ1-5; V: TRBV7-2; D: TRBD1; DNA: TGTGCCAGCAGCCCGGGACAGGGTATTAGCAATCAGCCCCAGCATTTT; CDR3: CASSPGQGISNQPQHF
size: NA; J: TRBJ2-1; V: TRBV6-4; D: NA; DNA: TGTGCCAGCAGTGACTCGGGTGGTAATGAGCAGTTCTTC; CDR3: CASSDSGGNEQFF
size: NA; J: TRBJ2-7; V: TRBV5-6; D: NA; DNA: TGTGCCAGCAGCGGACGCCCTAGGGAGGAGCAGTACTTC; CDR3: CASSGRPREEQYF
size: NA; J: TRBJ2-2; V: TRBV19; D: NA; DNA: TGTGCCAGTAGTAAAAAATACAGGGAGGGGGCCGGGGAGCTGTTTTTT; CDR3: CASSKKYREGAGELFF
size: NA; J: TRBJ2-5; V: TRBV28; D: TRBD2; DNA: TGTGCCAGCCGCCCCCTAGCGGGAGGGCCGGGGGAGACCCAGTACTTC; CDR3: CASRPLAGGPGETQYF
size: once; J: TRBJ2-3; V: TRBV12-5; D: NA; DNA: TGTGCTAGTGGTCTCCAAGCAGGCTGGCGGGCCTCTACCACAGATACGCAGTATTTT; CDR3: CASGLQAGWRASTTDTQYF
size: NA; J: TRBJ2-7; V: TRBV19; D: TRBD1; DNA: TGTGCCAGTTCTGATACAGGGGTCGAGCAGTACTTC; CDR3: CASSDTGVEQYF
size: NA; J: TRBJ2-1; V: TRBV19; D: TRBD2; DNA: TGTGCCAGTAGTCTAGCGGGAGGGAGCTCCTACAATGAGCAGTTCTTC; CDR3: CASSLAGGSSYNEQFF
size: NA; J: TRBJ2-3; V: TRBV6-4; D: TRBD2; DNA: TGTGCCAGCAGTGCGACTAGCGGGATCACAGATACGCAGTATTTT; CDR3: CASSATSGITDTQYF
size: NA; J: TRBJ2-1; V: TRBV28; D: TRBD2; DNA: TGTGCCAGCAGTTACCTCATGGGACTAGCGGGAACGTCCTACAATGAGCAGTTCTTC; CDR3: CASSYLMGLAGTSYNEQFF
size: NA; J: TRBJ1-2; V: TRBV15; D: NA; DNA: TGTGCCACCAGCAGAGATCATGAGGGGAAGGCTGACGGCTACACCTTC; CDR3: CATSRDHEGKADGYTF
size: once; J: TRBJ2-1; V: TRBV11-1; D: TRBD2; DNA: TGTGCCAGCAGCTTAAAGGGACTAGCGGGAGGGGCGAATGAGCAGTTCTTC; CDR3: CASSLKGLAGGANEQFF
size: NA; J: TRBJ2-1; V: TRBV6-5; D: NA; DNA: TGTGCCAGCAGTTACGACAGCAATGAGCAGTTCTTC; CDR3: CASSYDSNEQFF
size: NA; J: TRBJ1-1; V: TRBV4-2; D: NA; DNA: TGTGCCAGCAGCCCTGGTGGGGAGTACATGAACACTGAAGCTTTCTTT; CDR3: CASSPGGEYMNTEAFF
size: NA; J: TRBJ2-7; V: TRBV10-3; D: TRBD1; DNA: TGTGCCATCAGTGCACTAAGGACCGGGACAGGGGGATACGAGCAGTACTTC; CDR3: CAISALRTGTGGYEQYF
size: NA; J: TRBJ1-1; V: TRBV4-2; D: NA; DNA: TGTGCCAGCAGCCAAGATCTCCTAATGAACACTGAAGCTTTCTTT; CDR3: CASSQDLLMNTEAFF
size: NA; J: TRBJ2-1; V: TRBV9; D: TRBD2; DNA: TGTGCCAGCAGCGTCGGGACTAGCGGGATCACGGCCGACGATGAGCAGTTCTTC; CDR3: CASSVGTSGITADDEQFF
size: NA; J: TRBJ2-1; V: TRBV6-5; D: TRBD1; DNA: TGTGCCAGCAGTTACGGGACAGGGTCCTACAATGAGCAGTTCTTC; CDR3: CASSYGTGSYNEQFF
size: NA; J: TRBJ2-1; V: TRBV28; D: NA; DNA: TGTGCCAGCAGTTTAAACCCCCCTTGGGAGCCGGAAACTAATGAGCAGTTCTTC; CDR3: CASSLNPPWEPETNEQFF
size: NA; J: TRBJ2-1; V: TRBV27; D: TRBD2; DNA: TGTGCCAGCAGTTTATCGGTGTCTAGCGGGAGTAATGAGCAGTTCTTC; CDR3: CASSLSVSSGSNEQFF
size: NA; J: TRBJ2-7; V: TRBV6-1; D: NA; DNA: TGTGCCAGCGTACGGAGCATCTACGAGCAGTACTTC; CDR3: CASVRSIYEQYF
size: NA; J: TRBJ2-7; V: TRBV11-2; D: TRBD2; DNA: TGTGCCAGCAGCCTGCTTGACGGGGCGGGAGGGCTCTCCTACGAGCAGTACTTC; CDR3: CASSLLDGAGGLSYEQYF
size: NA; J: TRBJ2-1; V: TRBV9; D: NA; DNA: TGTGCCAGCAGCGTAAAGGGTAATGAGCAGTTCTTC; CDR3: CASSVKGNEQFF
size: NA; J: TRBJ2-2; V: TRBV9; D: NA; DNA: TGTGCCAGCAGCGATAATAGCGCGGGTTCTAACACCGGGGAGCTGTTTTTT; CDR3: CASSDNSAGSNTGELFF
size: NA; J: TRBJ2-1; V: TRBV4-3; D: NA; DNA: NA; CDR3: CASSPLWTRNEQFF
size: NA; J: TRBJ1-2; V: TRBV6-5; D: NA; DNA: TGTGCCAGCAGTGCCGGGAGTGGCTACACCTTC; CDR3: CASSAGSGYTF
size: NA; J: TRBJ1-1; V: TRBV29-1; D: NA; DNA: TGCAGCGTTGTAAGGACGGGGGTGGGGGTAGTTGACACTGAAGCTTTCTTT; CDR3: CSVVRTGVGVVDTEAFF
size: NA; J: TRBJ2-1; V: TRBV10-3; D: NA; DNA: TGTGCCATCAGTCCCTTTGCGGGACGGCAGTTCTTC; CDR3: CAISPFAGRQFF
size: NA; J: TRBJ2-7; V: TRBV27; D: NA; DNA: TGTGCCAGCAGTTTAGGCAGGGTAAACGAGCAGTACTTC; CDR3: CASSLGRVNEQYF
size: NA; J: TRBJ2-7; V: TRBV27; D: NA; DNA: TGTGCCAGCAGTTTAGGGCGGACTTCCTACGAGCAGTACTTC; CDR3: CASSLGRTSYEQYF
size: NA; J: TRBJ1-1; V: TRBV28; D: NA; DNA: TGTGCCAGCAGTTTAAGGGCAGGGCTGAACACTGAAGCTTTCTTT; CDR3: CASSLRAGLNTEAFF
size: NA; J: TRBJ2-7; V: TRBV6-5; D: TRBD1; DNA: TGTGCCAGCAGCCTCGACAGGGGCGAGCAGTACTTC; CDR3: CASSLDRGEQYF
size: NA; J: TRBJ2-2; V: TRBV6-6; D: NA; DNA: TGTGCCAGCCGGGCAGGGAAGGACGGGGAGCTGTTTTTT; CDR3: CASRAGKDGELFF
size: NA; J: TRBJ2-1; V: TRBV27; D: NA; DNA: TGTGCCAGCAGTTTCGGGTCCTACAATGAGCAGTTCTTC; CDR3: CASSFGSYNEQFF
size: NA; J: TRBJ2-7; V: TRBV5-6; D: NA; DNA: TGTGCCAGCAGCTTGCCGGGCAGCTCCTACGAGCAGTACTTC; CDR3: CASSLPGSSYEQYF
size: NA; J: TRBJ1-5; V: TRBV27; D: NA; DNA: TGTGCCAGCAGTCTGGGTCAGCCCCAGCATTTT; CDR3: CASSLGQPQHF
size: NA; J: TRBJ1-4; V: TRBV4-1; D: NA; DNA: TGCGCCAGCAGCCATTCTGTTGCAACTAATGAAAAACTGTTTTTT; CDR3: CASSHSVATNEKLFF
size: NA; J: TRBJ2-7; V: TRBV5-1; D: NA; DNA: TGCGCCAGCAGCTTGGATGTGACAGAGGACTACGAGCAGTACTTC; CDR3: CASSLDVTEDYEQYF
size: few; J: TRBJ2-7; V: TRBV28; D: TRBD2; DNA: TGTGCCAGCAGTGGGGACGGACTAGCGGGTGCCTACGAGCAGTACTTC; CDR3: CASSGDGLAGAYEQYF
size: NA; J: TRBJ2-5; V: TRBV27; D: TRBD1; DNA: TGTGCCAGCAGTCCGATAGGGGGGACAGGCCAGACCCAGTACTTC; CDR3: CASSPIGGTGQTQYF
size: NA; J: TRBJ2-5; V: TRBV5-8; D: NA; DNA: TGTGCCAGCAGCTTGTATTCTAAGACCCAGTACTTC; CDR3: CASSLYSKTQYF
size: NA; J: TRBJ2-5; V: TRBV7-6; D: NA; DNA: TGTGCCAGCAGCTTAGCGGGAGACGAGACCCAGTACTTC; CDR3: CASSLAGDETQYF
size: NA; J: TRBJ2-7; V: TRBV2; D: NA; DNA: TGTGCCAGCAGGGGCCATATTTACGAGCAGTACTTC; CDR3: CASRGHIYEQYF
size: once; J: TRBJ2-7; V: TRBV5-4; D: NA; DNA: TGTGCCAGCAGCCCCGGGGTGGGCGGCTACGAGCAGTACTTC; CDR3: CASSPGVGGYEQYF
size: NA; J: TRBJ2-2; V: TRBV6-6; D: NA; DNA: TGTGCCAGCAGTTACCTGAGGGGGGCCGCCGGGGAGCTGTTTTTT; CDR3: CASSYLRGAAGELFF
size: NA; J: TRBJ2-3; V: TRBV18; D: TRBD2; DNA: TGTGCCAGCTCACCAGTCACTAGCGGGAGGGATACGCAGTATTTT; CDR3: CASSPVTSGRDTQYF
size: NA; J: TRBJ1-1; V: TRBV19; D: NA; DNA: TGTGCCAGTAGTATGGGGATGGGGACTGAAGCTTTCTTT; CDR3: CASSMGMGTEAFF
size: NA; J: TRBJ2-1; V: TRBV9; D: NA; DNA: TGTGCCAGCAGCGTAGGAGACAATGAGCAGTTCTTC; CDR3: CASSVGDNEQFF
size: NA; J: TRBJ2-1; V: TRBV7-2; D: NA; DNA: TGTGCCAGCAGCTTTTCCAAACTAGAAGGGAACGATGAGCAGTTCTTC; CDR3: CASSFSKLEGNDEQFF
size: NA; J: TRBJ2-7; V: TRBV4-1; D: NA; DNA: TGCGCCAGCAGCCAAGAAGGCACGAGCTCCTACGAGCAGTACTTC; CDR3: CASSQEGTSSYEQYF
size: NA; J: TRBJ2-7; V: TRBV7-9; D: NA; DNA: TGTGCCAGCAGCTTAGGTCAGTACGAGCAGTACTTC; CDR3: CASSLGQYEQYF
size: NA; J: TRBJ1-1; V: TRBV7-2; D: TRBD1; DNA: TGTGCCAGCAGCTTAGCAGACAGGGAGGGGATGAACACTGAAGCTTTCTTT; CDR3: CASSLADREGMNTEAFF
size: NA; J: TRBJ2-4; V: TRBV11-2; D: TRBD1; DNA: TGTGCCAGCAGCCTACCAGACAGGGGGCATATAGCCAAAAACATTCAGTACTTC; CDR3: CASSLPDRGHIAKNIQYF
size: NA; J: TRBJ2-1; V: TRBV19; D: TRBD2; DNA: TGTGCCAGTAGTCCGCAGCGGGAGGGCCCCTACAATGAGCAGTTCTTC; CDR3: CASSPQREGPYNEQFF
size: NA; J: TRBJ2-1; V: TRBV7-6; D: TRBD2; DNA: TGTGCCAGCAGCTGGGGTGGGGGAGCGGGGGCCTACAATGAGCAGTTCTTC; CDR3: CASSWGGGAGAYNEQFF